This T cell receptor beta chain was captured by sequencing in a study of Graves' ophthalmopathy and Graves' hyperthyroidism. Overall study findings and caveats: A majority of expanded thyroid clonotypes exceeding 0.001 frequency were likewise present in blood. Separation of ophthalmopathy from stable hyperthyroidism was achieved by a 13-signature model, at about 90% sensitivity and roughly 77% specificity.

Using RNA transcripts, the TCR beta CDR3 regions were amplified. The authors performed first-round RT-PCR with HTBI primers and then a second-round multiplex PCR. TCRdb reprocessed the multiplex PCR reads via MiXCR and lists one record per CDR3 protein. The table lists 400,000 or so distinct CDR3 sequences, 15% to 19% of them singletons. The CDR3 has 13 residues. Germline V gene sequence: CDR1 MNHEY, CDR2 SVGEGT. After removal of 5 bases from V and 5 bases from J, the junction contained 6 bases not matched to a gene. Other autoimmune diseases, uncontrolled infections, pregnancy or lactation excluded patients from enrollment. Reliance was placed on clinical symptoms, serum thyroxine, TRAb, thyroid ultrasound and orbital computed tomography for diagnosis. This clonotype was seen at least ten times. What it recognizes is unknown.

The V call is TRBV6-2 or TRBV6-3, the J call TRBJ2-7, with 7 bases aligning to TRBD2. The sample was peripheral blood. The clonotype originates from a woman between 18 and 29 years old with stable Graves' hyperthyroidism. In DNA form, the CDR3 reads TGTGCCAGCAGTCGGACTAGATTCAACGAGCAGTACTTC. Its translation is CASSRTRFNEQYF.